This T cell receptor (beta chain) was captured by sequencing in a study of cytomegalovirus exposure and HLA in healthy donors. The PCR ran on 60 Vbeta and 13 Jbeta primers. Generated by immunoSEQ multiplex PCR, the TCRdb table keeps only in-frame clones and is missing some. The table shows about 160,000 clones, with roughly four fifths occurring only once. Points from the study as a whole: Usually a TCR sequence was rare, but some public TCRs were found in many donors. A later analysis reportedly found that, within productive TCRs, an Asian-associated ancestry cluster had fewer N-insertions than the mean observed across the roughly 730 donors.

Germline loops: CDR1 SQVTM, CDR2 ANQGSEA. Trimming pared 8 bases from V and 10 bases from J, leaving 18 bases between. The CDR3 spans 13 residues. Remarks on this clone: Its antigen is currently unknown.

The sequence came from a man between 45 and 60 years old in good health and CMV-seropositive. Source material: PBMCs. The chain combines TRBV29-1 with TRBJ1-6; possibly TRBD1 for D (6 bases). As DNA, the CDR3 is TGCAGCCAAGGGAGTGGGAGGGGGTCACCCCTCCACTTT. Amino acid sequence: CSQGSGRGSPLHF.